This is a list of T cell receptor beta chains from one sample in a study of CD8+ T cells in alopecia areata. TCRdb keeps only in-frame clones here, not all; method: immunoSEQ multiplex PCR. The table lists 87,000 or so clones, around 70% of them singletons. Specimen: CD8+ T cells sorted from blood, collected around week 44, from a patient treated with tofacitinib. The receptors were sampled from a human donor with alopecia areata. The CDR3 runs from the conserved cysteine through the conserved F or W. Each record gives: V gene, clone size, J gene, D gene, CDR3 protein, CDR3 DNA. The D gene is left open where the match is weak. Clone sizes are given selectively: once, few, many, or a class where the clone is expanded.

TRBV7-6	few	TRBJ2-3	TRBD2	CASSLAQGLSSTDTQYF	TGTGCCAGCAGCTTAGCGCAGGGACTATCCAGCACAGATACGCAGTATTTT
TRBV4-1	-	TRBJ2-2	-	CASSLGGPTGELFF	TGCGCCAGCAGCCTCGGGGGTCCCACCGGGGAGCTGTTTTTT
TRBV11-1	-	TRBJ2-3	-	CASSLVAGTPGADTQYF	TGTGCCAGCAGCTTAGTGGCCGGGACCCCAGGAGCAGATACGCAGTATTTT
TRBV6-4	-	TRBJ2-2	-	CASSDGHHTGELFF	TGTGCCAGCAGTGATGGGCATCACACCGGGGAGCTGTTTTTT
TRBV29-1	few	TRBJ1-1	-	CSVEGQGGAFF	TGCAGCGTTGAGGGGCAGGGTGGGGCTTTCTTT
TRBV14	-	TRBJ2-3	-	CASSQDQVGLGNTDTQYF	TGTGCCAGCAGCCAAGATCAAGTGGGGCTTGGGAACACAGATACGCAGTATTTT
TRBV19	-	TRBJ2-3	TRBD2	CASKLAGSTDTQYF	TGTGCCAGTAAACTAGCGGGGAGCACAGATACGCAGTATTTT
TRBV2	-	TRBJ1-5	TRBD1	CASSERGTGVGPQHF	TGTGCCAGCAGTGAAAGGGGGACAGGGGTGGGGCCCCAGCATTTT
TRBV13	-	TRBJ1-3	-	CASSSPEIGLGNTIYF	TGTGCCAGCAGCTCTCCTGAAATTGGGCTCGGAAACACCATATATTTT
TRBV4-3	few	TRBJ2-3	-	CASSQDWRARDTQYF	TGCGCCAGCAGCCAAGATTGGAGGGCGCGAGATACGCAGTATTTT
TRBV7-8	-	TRBJ1-5	-	CASSLSGNQPQHF	TGTGCCAGCAGCTTAAGTGGAAATCAGCCCCAGCATTTT
TRBV25-1	-	TRBJ1-1	TRBD1	CASSSDRGSSGAFF	TGTGCCAGCAGTAGTGACAGGGGGTCATCAGGAGCTTTCTTT
TRBV6-5	-	TRBJ1-2	TRBD1	CATKTGKYGYTF	TGTGCCACAAAGACAGGGAAATATGGCTACACCTTC
TRBV4-1	-	TRBJ2-1	-	CASSPDPINEQFF	TGCGCCAGCAGTCCCGACCCGATTAATGAGCAGTTCTTC
TRBV11-2	-	TRBJ2-7	TRBD1	CASSLGAGGRYEQYF	TGTGCCAGCAGCTTAGGCGCAGGGGGCCGGTACGAGCAGTACTTC
TRBV6-5	-	TRBJ2-7	-	CASRSIRTGDYEQYF	TGTGCCAGCAGGTCTATAAGGACGGGGGACTACGAGCAGTACTTC
TRBV4-3	-	TRBJ2-1	-	CASSQGMANEQFF	TGCGCCAGCAGCCAAGGTATGGCCAATGAGCAGTTCTTC
TRBV27	-	TRBJ1-5	-	CASSLSPYQPQHF	TGTGCCAGCAGTTTGTCCCCGTATCAGCCCCAGCATTTT
TRBV11-2	-	TRBJ2-7	-	CASSQHYEQYF	TGTGCCAGCAGCCAACACTACGAGCAGTACTTC
TRBV5-6	-	TRBJ2-3	-	CASSLDTGRGGTDTQYF	TGTGCCAGCAGCTTGGACACTGGCAGGGGAGGCACAGATACGCAGTATTTT
TRBV23-1	-	TRBJ1-6	-	CASSLNSPLHF	TGCGCCAGCAGTCTTAATTCACCCCTCCACTTT
TRBV7-9	few	TRBJ1-5	TRBD1	CASSPTGANQPQHF	TGTGCCAGCAGCCCAACAGGGGCTAATCAGCCCCAGCATTTT
TRBV5-1	-	TRBJ1-1	-	CASSWRGQEEAFF	TGCGCCAGCAGCTGGAGAGGCCAGGAAGAAGCTTTCTTT
TRBV23-1	once	TRBJ1-2	-	CASSQPNFYWTGFYGYTF	TGCGCCAGCAGTCAACCGAACTTTTATTGGACGGGATTCTATGGCTACACCTTC
TRBV10-3	-	TRBJ1-1	-	CAISLDGTGDTEAFF	TGTGCCATCAGTTTAGACGGGACGGGAGACACTGAAGCTTTCTTT
TRBV19	-	TRBJ1-2	-	CASTPRELTSSNYGYTF	TGTGCCAGCACACCCCGGGAGCTGACCTCGTCAAACTATGGCTACACCTTC
TRBV27	-	TRBJ2-5	TRBD2	CASSTSGGNQETQYF	TGTGCCAGCAGTACTAGCGGGGGGAACCAAGAGACCCAGTACTTC
TRBV28	-	TRBJ2-1	-	CASMSSASKYNEQFF	TGTGCCAGCATGTCTAGCGCTTCAAAATACAATGAGCAGTTCTTC
TRBV29-1	-	TRBJ2-2	-	CSVYGTGELFF	TGCAGCGTTTACGGGACCGGGGAGCTGTTTTTT
TRBV27	-	TRBJ1-5	-	CASSAYGSNQPQHF	TGTGCCAGCAGTGCATATGGTAGCAATCAGCCCCAGCATTTT
TRBV29-1	-	TRBJ1-1	-	CSVSEGGGTEAFF	TGCAGCGTTTCAGAGGGTGGGGGCACTGAAGCTTTCTTT
TRBV5-1	-	TRBJ2-3	TRBD1	CASSFRDSPTDTQYF	TGCGCCAGCAGCTTTCGGGACAGCCCGACAGATACGCAGTATTTT
TRBV30	-	TRBJ2-3	-	CAWSGLDGPHGQLTDTQYF	TGTGCCTGGAGCGGATTGGATGGGCCGCACGGGCAGCTCACAGATACGCAGTATTTT
TRBV6-6	-	TRBJ2-3	-	CASSYSYLDTQYF	TGTGCCAGCAGTTACTCCTATCTAGATACGCAGTATTTT
TRBV30	few	TRBJ1-5	-	CAWSGAGSNQPQHF	TGTGCCTGGAGTGGGGCAGGCAGCAATCAGCCCCAGCATTTT
TRBV29-1	-	TRBJ1-2	-	CSVEEKIRYGYTF	TGCAGCGTTGAAGAGAAGATCCGTTATGGCTACACCTTC
TRBV7-9	-	TRBJ2-1	-	CASSSDSAAYNEQFF	TGTGCCAGCAGCTCCGACTCGGCAGCCTACAATGAGCAGTTCTTC
TRBV10-1	-	TRBJ2-3	TRBD2	CASSAVAGDSTDTQYF	TGCGCCAGCAGTGCCGTAGCGGGGGATAGCACAGATACGCAGTATTTT
TRBV7-3	-	TRBJ2-7	-	CASGGPSYEQYF	TGTGCCAGCGGGGGCCCAAGCTACGAGCAGTACTTC
TRBV27	-	TRBJ1-1	TRBD1	CASSPTGDTEAFF	TGTGCCAGCAGCCCCACAGGGGACACTGAAGCTTTCTTT
TRBV7-2	-	TRBJ1-3	-	CASSRDRNTIYF	TGTGCCAGCAGCCGTGACAGGAACACCATATATTTT
TRBV9	-	TRBJ1-2	TRBD1	CASSVPGQIYGYTF	TGTGCCAGCAGCGTACCGGGACAGATCTATGGCTACACCTTC
TRBV7-9	-	TRBJ2-7	-	CASSLGGNGQYF	TGTGCCAGCAGCTTAGGCGGGAACGGGCAGTACTTC
TRBV2	-	TRBJ2-1	-	CASSEAYYNEQFF	TGTGCCAGCAGTGAAGCGTATTACAATGAGCAGTTCTTC
TRBV4-3	-	TRBJ1-2	-	CASSQEEGLNGYTF	TGCGCCAGCAGCCAAGAGGAGGGGCTTAATGGCTACACCTTC
TRBV11-2	-	TRBJ2-5	TRBD2	CASSLDDGRASGQETQYF	TGTGCCAGCAGCTTAGATGATGGGAGGGCTAGCGGCCAAGAGACCCAGTACTTC
TRBV30	-	TRBJ1-1	-	CAWSGGRGNTEAFF	TGTGCCTGGAGTGGAGGCAGGGGGAACACTGAAGCTTTCTTT
TRBV7-6	-	TRBJ1-1	-	CASSLAPNGNTEAFF	TGTGCCAGCAGCTTAGCCCCCAATGGGAACACTGAAGCTTTCTTT
TRBV30	-	TRBJ2-7	-	CAWREQYF	TGTGCCTGGCGCGAGCAGTACTTC
TRBV11-2	-	TRBJ2-1	TRBD2	CASSLVELAGNEQFF	TGTGCCAGCAGCTTAGTGGAGCTAGCGGGCAATGAGCAGTTCTTC
TRBV29-1	few	TRBJ2-2	TRBD1	CSVQGEGRTGELFF	TGCAGCGTCCAGGGGGAAGGACGCACCGGGGAGCTGTTTTTT
TRBV7-8	-	TRBJ2-5	-	CASSFRQIGETQYF	TGTGCCAGCAGCTTCCGACAAATCGGGGAGACCCAGTACTTC
TRBV4-1	-	TRBJ1-5	TRBD1	CASSSGQELNQPQHF	TGCGCCAGCAGCTCCGGACAGGAGTTGAATCAGCCCCAGCATTTT
TRBV5-6	-	TRBJ2-1	-	CASSPGSNEQFF	TGTGCCAGCAGCCCTGGAAGCAATGAGCAGTTCTTC
TRBV7-8	-	TRBJ2-1	-	CASSLEQVYNEQFF	TGTGCCAGCAGCTTAGAACAGGTTTACAATGAGCAGTTCTTC